Following are 17 T cell receptor beta chains from one sample sequenced in a study of T cell repertoires in cytomegalovirus infection. TCRdb used MiXCR to reprocess the reads, holding one entry per CDR3 protein. The sample consists of some 310,000 distinct CDR3 sequences, around 25% of them appearing once. What these receptors recognize is not known. Sequencing was performed on cultured PBMCs, taken from culture after CMV antigen stimulation. These receptors were taken from a human donor in good health (CMV status not recorded). Some clones in this sample may be carry-over from other donors' samples.

The CDR3 here is CSSFAGPSDTQYF. Here the CDR3 DNA reads TGCAGTTCGTTTGCGGGACCGTCAGATACGCAGTATTTT. The V call is TRBV20-1, the J call TRBJ2-3, with TRBD2 as a possible D gene (6 bases). The germline CDR1 and CDR2 sequences are DFQATT and SNEGSKA (reference sequence). V was clipped by 8 bases and J by 4 bases, with 16 bases between them. The CDR3 loop spans 13 amino acids.

This clonotype was seen repeatedly, ten times or more. V usage is TRBV7-9 and J usage is TRBJ2-1; TRBD2 is a possible D gene (7 bases). Germline V gives CDR1 SEHNR, CDR2 FQNEAQ (reference sequence). This CDR3 comprises 13 residues. Trimming took off 1 base at V and 10 bases at J, with 11 bases between the two ends. The CDR3 spells CASSLVGGREQFF. CDR3 DNA sequence: TGTGCCAGCAGCTTAGTGGGGGGGCGCGAGCAGTTCTTC.

A few counts support this clonotype. The rearrangement joins TRBV12-3 or TRBV12-4 to TRBJ2-1; TRBD2 is a possible D gene (7 bases). CDR3 length equals 15 residues. V lost 6 bases to trimming and J lost 7 bases, with 19 bases between them. CDR3: CASRPLGGQPNEQFF. Written as DNA, the CDR3 is TGTGCCAGCAGGCCTCTGGGGGGGCAACCAAATGAGCAGTTCTTC.

The chain joins TRBV19 to TRBJ2-1, with 8 nucleotides matching TRBD2. Unmatched junction bases numbered 11, after V lost 10 bases and J lost 0 bases. This CDR3 is built from 16 residues. Germline V gene lookup returns CDR1 LNHDA and CDR2 SQIVND (reference sequence). CDR3 amino acids: CATSSLLAASYNEQFF. DNA of the CDR3: TGTGCCACCTCCTCCTTACTAGCGGCCTCCTACAATGAGCAGTTCTTC.

The chain combines TRBV13 with TRBJ1-2; maybe TRBD1 (5 bases). Trimming left V 0 bases short and J 4 bases short, with 18 bases between. The germline CDR1 and CDR2 sequences are PRHDT and FYEKMQ (reference sequence). CDR3 length equals 17 residues. CDR3 sequence: CASSLGTRRVRPYGYTF. The CDR3 nucleotides read TGTGCCAGCAGCTTAGGAACGCGCAGGGTTCGTCCCTATGGCTACACCTTC.

In this sample, this clonotype turned up a few times. V gene TRBV6-2 or TRBV6-3 combines with J gene TRBJ2-7; TRBD1 aligns across 9 bases. With 5 bases clipped from V and 6 bases from J, the junction kept 11 bases outside the gene matches. CDR1 is MNHEY and CDR2 is SVGEGT in the germline V gene. This CDR3 is 15 amino acids long. The CDR3 DNA reads as TGTGCCAGCAGTCAAGGAACAGGGGGCAAAGGCGAGCAGTACTTC. Protein product: CASSQGTGGKGEQYF.

The chain links TRBV28 to TRBJ1-1; no definite D call. There are 13 residues in the CDR3. Trimming cost V 6 bases and J 2 bases, with 10 bases left between them. Germline V lookup: CDR1 MDHEN, CDR2 SYDVKM. The CDR3 region has the DNA TGTGCCAGCAGACCGACGGTAAACACTGAAGCTTTCTTT. It is translated as CASRPTVNTEAFF.

The chain has TRBV27 and TRBJ2-7, with a possible D match to TRBD1 (5 bases). This CDR3 contains 14 residues. Germline CDR1 MNHEY, CDR2 SMNVEV (reference sequence). V gave up 1 base and J gave up 4 bases, with 11 bases separating them. The DNA for the CDR3 is TGTGCCAGCAGTTTATGGGGCGCCCCTTACGAGCAGTACTTC. It translates to CASSLWGAPYEQYF.

The gene calls are TRBV12-3 or TRBV12-4 and TRBJ1-3, with 7 bases that match TRBD1. V shed 3 bases and J 1 base; nucleotides not matched to a gene: 3. The CDR3 totals 15 residues. CDR3 loop: CASSFEGASGNTIYF. In DNA, the CDR3 is TGTGCCAGCAGTTTCGAGGGGGCATCTGGAAACACCATATATTTT.

The rearrangement uses TRBV28 and TRBJ1-1, with no clear D. Germline CDR1 and CDR2: MDHEN and SYDVKM. V shed 6 bases and J shed 6 bases, with 11 bases lying between them. CDR3 size: 12 residues. CDR3 amino acids: CASSLGRAEAFF. The CDR3 DNA follows: TGTGCCAGCAGCCTCGGTAGGGCTGAAGCTTTCTTT.

The rearrangement links TRBV6-6 to TRBJ2-1; tentative D call: TRBD2 (6 bases). Germline CDR1 is MNHNY and CDR2 is SVGAGI (reference sequence). The CDR3 runs 14 residues. The germline V and J ends were trimmed by 8 bases and 0 bases, with 11 bases remaining between them. CDR3 coding DNA: TGTGCCAGCGGGGGACTGCTCTCCTACAATGAGCAGTTCTTC. It codes for CASGGLLSYNEQFF.

This clonotype appeared many times. V is TRBV7-2 and J is TRBJ1-1; TRBD1 might be the D (6 bases). The ends were cut back, 6 bases at V and 4 bases at J, with 15 bases in the middle. Germline V lookup: CDR1 SGHTA, CDR2 FQGNSA. The CDR3 runs 14 residues. The CDR3 bases are TGTGCCAGCAGTGATACAGGGTTAGGCACTGAAGCTTTCTTT. This encodes CASSDTGLGTEAFF. Full variable domain (missing parts from reference TRBV7-2 and TRBJ1-1): GAGVSQSPSNKVTEKGKDVELRCDPISGHTALYWYRQSLGQGLEFLIYFQGNSAPDKSGLPSDRFSAERTGGSVSTLTIQRTQQEDSAVYLCASSDTGLGTEAFFGQGTRLTVV.

The chain's CDR3 is CATGQGAWNTEAFF. CDR3 DNA: TGTGCCACTGGACAGGGGGCTTGGAACACTGAAGCTTTCTTT. The gene calls are TRBV19 and TRBJ1-1; TRBD1 matches 11 bases. J lost 1 base, V lost 10 bases, and 5 bases had no gene match. The germline V gene has CDR1 LNHDA and CDR2 SQIVND (reference sequence). The CDR3 has 14 residues. Full variable domain (remainder filled in from reference TRBV19 and TRBJ1-1): DGGITQSPKYLFRKEGQNVTLSCEQNLNHDAMYWYRQDPGQGLRLIYYSQIVNDFQKGDIAEGYSVSREKKESFPLTVTSAQKNPTAFYLCATGQGAWNTEAFFGQGTRLTVV.

This chain uses TRBV19 with TRBJ1-4, with 7 bases fitting TRBD1. The CDR3 is 15 residues long. CDR1 is LNHDA, CDR2 SQIVND, per germline (reference sequence). J lost 5 bases, V lost 4 bases, and 7 bases had no gene match. CDR3 in amino acids: CASSTGQVRNEKLFF. DNA of the CDR3: TGTGCCAGTAGTACCGGACAGGTTAGAAATGAAAAACTGTTTTTT.

This clonotype was counted a few times. The rearrangement links TRBV28 to TRBJ2-5, with 13 bases aligning to TRBD2. CDR3 size: 18 residues. Germline loops: CDR1 MDHEN, CDR2 SYDVKM. The V gene end was trimmed by 5 bases and the J gene end by 5 bases; junction bases not matched to a gene: 14. CDR3 region: CASSPPGWTSGSLETQYF. DNA for the CDR3: TGTGCCAGCAGTCCACCCGGGTGGACTAGCGGGAGCTTGGAGACCCAGTACTTC.

This clonotype was recorded a few times. V and J are TRBV25-1 and TRBJ1-6; a weak D match, TRBD1 (6 bases). The CDR3 is 15 residues long. V was cut by 3 bases and J by 10 bases, with 16 bases left in between. Germline-derived CDR1 and CDR2 are MGHDK and SYGVNS. The CDR3 here is CASSEGRGGESPLHF. The CDR3 DNA follows: TGTGCCAGCAGTGAGGGCAGGGGAGGAGAGTCACCCCTCCACTTT.

This chain connects TRBV12-3 or TRBV12-4 to TRBJ1-1; a weak D match, TRBD1 (5 bases). Trimming pared 0 bases from V and 2 bases from J, leaving 13 bases between. The CDR3 runs 16 residues. Here the CDR3 DNA reads TGTGCCAGCAGTTTAGCGCTGGGACTCCTCAACACTGAAGCTTTCTTT. Translated, it gives CASSLALGLLNTEAFF.